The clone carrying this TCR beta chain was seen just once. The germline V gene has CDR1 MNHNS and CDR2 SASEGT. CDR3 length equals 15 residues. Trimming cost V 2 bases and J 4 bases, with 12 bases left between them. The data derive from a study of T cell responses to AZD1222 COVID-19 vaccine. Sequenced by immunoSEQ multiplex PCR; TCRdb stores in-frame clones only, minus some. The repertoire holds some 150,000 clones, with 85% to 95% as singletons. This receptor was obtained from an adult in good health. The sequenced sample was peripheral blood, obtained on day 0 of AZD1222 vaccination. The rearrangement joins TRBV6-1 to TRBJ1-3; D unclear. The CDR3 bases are TGTGCCAGCAGTGAACTCCTTATGCGGGGAAACACCATATATTTT. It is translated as CASSELLMRGNTIYF.